A selection of T cell receptor beta chains follows, all from one sample in a study of blood T cell repertoires in COVID-19. Sequenced by immunoSEQ multiplex PCR; TCRdb stores in-frame clones only, minus some. This sample carries about 210,000 clones, more than 75% of them seen once, and the ten largest clones take roughly 12%. The sequenced material came from peripheral blood. These receptors were collected from a woman aged 40 to 55 with acute or convalescent COVID-19. The CDR3 runs from the conserved cysteine through the conserved F or W. Fields, in order: V gene, J gene, CDR3 protein.

>TRBV7-2|TRBJ2-7
CASSLKLLGVREQYF
>TRBV30|TRBJ1-6
CAWGQGGSPLHF
>TRBV5-1|TRBJ2-1
CASSPATGDRYNEQFF
>TRBV13|TRBJ1-2
CASSFGTGRTNYGYTF
>TRBV3-1/TRBV3-2|TRBJ2-7
CASSQGLDRSYEQYF
>TRBV5-1|TRBJ1-2
CASSLGSPGPGIVYGYTF
>TRBV7-2|TRBJ1-5
CASSQGQGYQPQHF
>TRBV29-1|TRBJ2-7
CSVETEAGNYEQYF
>TRBV9|TRBJ2-3
CASSVATGTDTQYF
>TRBV24-1|TRBJ2-7
CATRQAYEQYF
>TRBV5-4|TRBJ2-1
CASSSKLASYNEQFF
>TRBV19|TRBJ1-2
CASSDLARDGYTF
>TRBV7-6|TRBJ2-1
CASSRTSAYNEQFF
>TRBV29-1|TRBJ2-1
CSAGGSSYNEQFF
>TRBV7-6|TRBJ2-2
CASSRGQGDTGELFF
>TRBV24-1|TRBJ2-2
CATSDGEETGYTGELFF
>TRBV2|TRBJ2-7
CASSDPGGLYYEQYF
>TRBV7-2|TRBJ2-1
CASSLVVQGSEQFF
>TRBV14|TRBJ2-1
CASSQVAGQVPFF
>TRBV12-3/TRBV12-4|TRBJ2-5
CASSFQETQYF
>TRBV4-3|TRBJ2-5
CASSKDRERGPQYF
>TRBV13|TRBJ2-1
CASSLSNYNEQFF
>TRBV19|TRBJ1-1
CASSSGQRTEAFF
>TRBV10-3|TRBJ1-1
CAISDGNTEAFF
>TRBV6-2/TRBV6-3|TRBJ1-4
CASSYTFGTGRSATNEKLFF
>TRBV2|TRBJ2-1
CASSGGGRSYNEQFF
>TRBV3-1/TRBV3-2|TRBJ1-2
CASSPEGSAYGYTF
>TRBV2|TRBJ1-2
CASRRGGVDGYTF
>TRBV19|TRBJ1-4
CASSPRTGRTNEKLFF
>TRBV5-1|TRBJ1-2
CASSLSSQGVLSGYTF
>TRBV3-1/TRBV3-2|TRBJ2-5
CASSSYSGGGETQYF
>TRBV2|TRBJ1-2
CASSDSWTVNYGYTF
>TRBV27|TRBJ1-5
CASSRTRQLSQPQHF
>TRBV6-2/TRBV6-3|TRBJ1-1
CASSYFLTEAFF
>TRBV3-1/TRBV3-2|TRBJ2-5
CASRSTSGQETQYF
>TRBV19|TRBJ1-5
CASRRTLNQPQHF
>TRBV27|TRBJ1-6
CASSFLLLTGTAYNSPLHF
>TRBV10-3|TRBJ2-2
CAIRSGLENTGELFF
>TRBV2|TRBJ2-3
CASSEGATDTQYF
>TRBV6-2/TRBV6-3|TRBJ2-1
CASSPSGGGSYNEQFF
>TRBV6-2/TRBV6-3|TRBJ1-2
CASSQPRGSYTF
>TRBV4-3|TRBJ2-2
CASSQGGHSNTGELFF
>TRBV10-3|TRBJ1-5
CAINEDRDQPQHF